This T cell receptor beta chain was sequenced in a study of blood T cell repertoires in COVID-19. Study-wide context: PBMCs, B-cell-depleted T cells, or T cells were the source of the cDNA or gDNA that made up the material.

This table comes from immunoSEQ multiplex PCR, and its TCRdb copy is limited to in-frame clones, with some not included. The data contain about 74,000 clones, roughly 83% of them seen just once; the ten biggest clones take up 8.5% to 10%. Trimming removed 5 bases from V and 6 bases from J; junction bases left unmatched: 9. Germline CDR1 SGHVS, CDR2 FQNEAQ. CDR3 size: 14 residues. This sequence was found in a man aged 45-60 years with active COVID-19. Input material: peripheral blood. This rearrangement joins TRBV7-8 to TRBJ2-7, with TRBD2 matching 8 bases. DNA of the CDR3: TGTGCCAGCAGCATAGGTCGGGAGGGCGTCGAGCAGTACTTC. Its translation: CASSIGREGVEQYF.